The clone carrying this T cell receptor (beta chain) has only a few counts. This sample was taken from a study of blood T cell repertoires in COVID-19. Turning to the study itself: Donors in the United States, Italy and Spain gave samples during acute or convalescent COVID-19. From T cells, B-cell-depleted T cells, or PBMCs came the material, which was cDNA or gDNA.

V was pared by 6 bases and J by 5 bases, with 11 bases between. This CDR3 contains 14 residues. Germline V gene sequence: CDR1 SGHAT, CDR2 FQNNGV. Original analysis: Scientists estimated how many nucleated cells there were by amplifying reference gene primers. Produced via immunoSEQ multiplex PCR; TCRdb's table is partial and in-frame only. The V and J calls and clone size were taken over from that table, and D and trimming were inferred from the DNA. The table includes some 180,000 clones, 84% detected once. Sequences were obtained from peripheral blood. This receptor was obtained from a human donor in a cohort sampled during active COVID-19. J is TRBJ1-6 and V is TRBV11-2; D call uncertain. CDR3 sequence: CASRAGGNNSPLHF. In DNA, the CDR3 is TGTGCCAGCAGGGCGGGCGGAAATAATTCACCCCTCCACTTT.